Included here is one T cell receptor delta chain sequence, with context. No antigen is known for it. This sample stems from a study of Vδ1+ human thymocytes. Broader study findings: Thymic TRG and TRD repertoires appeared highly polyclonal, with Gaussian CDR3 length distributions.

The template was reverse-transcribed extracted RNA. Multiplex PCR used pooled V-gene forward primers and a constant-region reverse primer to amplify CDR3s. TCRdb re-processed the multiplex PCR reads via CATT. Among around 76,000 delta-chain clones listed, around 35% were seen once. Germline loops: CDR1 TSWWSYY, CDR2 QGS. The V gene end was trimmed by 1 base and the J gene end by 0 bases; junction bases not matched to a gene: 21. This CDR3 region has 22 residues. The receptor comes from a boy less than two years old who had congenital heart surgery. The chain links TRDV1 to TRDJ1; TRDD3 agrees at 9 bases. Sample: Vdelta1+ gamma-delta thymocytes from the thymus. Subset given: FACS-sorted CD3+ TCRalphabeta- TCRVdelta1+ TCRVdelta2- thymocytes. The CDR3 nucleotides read TGTGCTCTTGGGGAACGGGGTCACGTTGCCGGGGGATACCGGGTGTACACCGATAAACTCATCTTT. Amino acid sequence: CALGERGHVAGGYRVYTDKLIF.